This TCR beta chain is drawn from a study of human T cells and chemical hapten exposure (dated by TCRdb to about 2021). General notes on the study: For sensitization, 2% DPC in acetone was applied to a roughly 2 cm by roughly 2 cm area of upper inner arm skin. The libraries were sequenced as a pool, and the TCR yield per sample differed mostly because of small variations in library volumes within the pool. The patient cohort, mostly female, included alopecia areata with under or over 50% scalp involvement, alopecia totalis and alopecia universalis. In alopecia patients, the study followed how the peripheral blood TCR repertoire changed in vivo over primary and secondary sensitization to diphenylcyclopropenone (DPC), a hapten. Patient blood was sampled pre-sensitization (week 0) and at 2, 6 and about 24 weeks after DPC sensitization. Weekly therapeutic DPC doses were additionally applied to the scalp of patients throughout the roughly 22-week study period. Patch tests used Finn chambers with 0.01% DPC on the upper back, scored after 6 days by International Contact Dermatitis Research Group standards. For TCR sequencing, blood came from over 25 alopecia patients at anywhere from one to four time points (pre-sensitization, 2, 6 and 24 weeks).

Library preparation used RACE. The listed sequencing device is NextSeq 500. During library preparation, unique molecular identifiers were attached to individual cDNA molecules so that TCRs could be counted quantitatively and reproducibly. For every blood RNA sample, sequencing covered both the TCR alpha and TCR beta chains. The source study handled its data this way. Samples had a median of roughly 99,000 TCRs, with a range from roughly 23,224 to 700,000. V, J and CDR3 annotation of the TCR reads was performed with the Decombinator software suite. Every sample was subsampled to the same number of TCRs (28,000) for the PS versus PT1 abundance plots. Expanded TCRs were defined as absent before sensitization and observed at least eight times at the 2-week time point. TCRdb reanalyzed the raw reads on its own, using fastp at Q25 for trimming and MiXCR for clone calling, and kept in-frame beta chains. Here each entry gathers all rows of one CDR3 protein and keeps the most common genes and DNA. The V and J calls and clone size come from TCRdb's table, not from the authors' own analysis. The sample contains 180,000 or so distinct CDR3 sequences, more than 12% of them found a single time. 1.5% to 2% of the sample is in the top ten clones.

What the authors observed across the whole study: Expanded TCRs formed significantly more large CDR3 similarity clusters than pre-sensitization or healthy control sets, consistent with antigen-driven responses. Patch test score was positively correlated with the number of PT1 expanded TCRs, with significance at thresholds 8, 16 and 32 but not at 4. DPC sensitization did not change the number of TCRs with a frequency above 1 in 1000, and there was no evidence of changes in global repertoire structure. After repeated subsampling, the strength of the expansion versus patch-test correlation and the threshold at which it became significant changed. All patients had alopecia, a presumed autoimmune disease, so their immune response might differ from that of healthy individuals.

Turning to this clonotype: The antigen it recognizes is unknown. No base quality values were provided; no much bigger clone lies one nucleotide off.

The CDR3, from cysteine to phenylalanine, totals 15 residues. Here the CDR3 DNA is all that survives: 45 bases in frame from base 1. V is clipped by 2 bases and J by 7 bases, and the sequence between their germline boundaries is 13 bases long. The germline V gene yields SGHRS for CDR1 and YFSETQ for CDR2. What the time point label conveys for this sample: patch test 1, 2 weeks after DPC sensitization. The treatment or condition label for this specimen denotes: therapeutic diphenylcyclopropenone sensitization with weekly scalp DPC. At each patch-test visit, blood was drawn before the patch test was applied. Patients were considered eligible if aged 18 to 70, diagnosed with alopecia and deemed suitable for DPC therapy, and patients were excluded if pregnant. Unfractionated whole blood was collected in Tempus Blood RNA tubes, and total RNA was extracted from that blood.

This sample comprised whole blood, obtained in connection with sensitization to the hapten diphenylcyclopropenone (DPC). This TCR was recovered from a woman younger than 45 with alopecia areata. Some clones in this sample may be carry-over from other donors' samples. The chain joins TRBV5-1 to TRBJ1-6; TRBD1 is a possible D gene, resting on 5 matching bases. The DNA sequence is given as TGCGCCAGCAGCTTAACCGGGACGGGCAATTCACCCCTCCACTTT. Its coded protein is CASSLTGTGNSPLHF.